Described below is a single T cell receptor (beta chain) sequence and its context. The antigen is not known. The germline CDR1 and CDR2 sequences are MNHEY and SVGAGI. The length of the CDR3 is 15 residues. V lost 5 bases and J lost 3; bases outside the gene matches: 7. PCR used 60 Vbeta primers and 13 Jbeta primers. TCRdb keeps only in-frame clones here, not all; method: immunoSEQ multiplex PCR. The top ten clones hold roughly 35% of a sample with under 70,000 clones, approximately 71% of them seen once. The data stem from a study of cytomegalovirus exposure and HLA in healthy donors. General study results and limits: Cytomegalovirus-associated status was assigned to about 150 TCR beta chains. Through in vitro validation, three CMV-associated chains were shown to be specific for CMV antigens.

The receptor comes from a man aged 35 to 55 in good health and CMV-seropositive. Sequenced: PBMCs. The gene calls are TRBV6-5 and TRBJ2-7; 10 bases match TRBD1. CDR3 sequence reads: CASSARDRGHYEQYF. CDR3 coding DNA: TGTGCCAGCAGTGCCCGGGACAGGGGCCACTACGAGCAGTACTTC.